The 13 T cell receptor beta chains presented below share a single source sample, sequenced in a study of metastatic and nonmetastatic thyroid tumors. TCRdb re-processed the PCR reads through MiXCR. Among 25,000 to 35,000 clones listed, about 32% were seen once. Not a single patient had been given any form of treatment at any point before undergoing thyroid surgery. Sequencing was performed on blood. The receptors originated from a female donor with papillary thyroid cancer or a benign thyroid nodule (not recorded which). Some clones in this sample may be carry-over from other donors' samples.

As to this clone: Since no conserved phenylalanine or tryptophan closes the CDR3, a read error is the likely cause. The gene calls are TRBV12-3 or TRBV12-4 and TRBJ2-3; D uncertain. Trimming left V 2 bases short and J 1 base short, with 7 bases between. The CDR3 has 14 amino acids. CDR3 nucleotides: TGTGCCAGCAGTTTACAGCAGTGCACAGATACGCAGTATGTT. It specifies CASSLQQCTDTQYV.

Within the sample, this clone is medium-sized. The chain combines TRBV10-1 with TRBJ2-3; TRBD2 matches at 14 bases. Germline assignment: CDR1 WNHNN and CDR2 SYGVQD (reference sequence). V lost 4 bases, J lost 2 bases, and 11 bases stayed unmatched. The CDR3 covers 19 residues. In nucleotides, the CDR3 is TGCGCCAGCAGTGGGCCGACTAGCGGGAGGGCCTATGACACAGATACGCAGTATTTT. This sequence encodes CASSGPTSGRAYDTDTQYF.

This clone has at least ten counts. The chain carries TRBV5-1 and TRBJ1-1; D ambiguous. Deletions cut 0 bases from V and 7 bases from J, with 7 bases between. Germline CDR1 reads SGHRS; CDR2 reads YFSETQ. The CDR3 runs 12 residues. Here the CDR3 reads CASSLVGIEAFF. CDR3 DNA sequence: TGCGCCAGCAGCTTGGTTGGGATTGAAGCTTTCTTT.

This clone has just a few counts. V is TRBV2 and J is TRBJ2-1; 9 bases map to TRBD1. Germline V gene lookup returns CDR1 SNHLY and CDR2 FYNNEI. J lost 3 bases, V lost 5 bases, and 5 bases had no gene match. This CDR3 comprises 15 residues. The CDR3 spells CASSPTGGDYNEQFF. The CDR3 nucleotides read TGTGCCAGCAGTCCCACAGGGGGCGACTACAATGAGCAGTTCTTC.

Ten or more counts support this clone. The same CDR3 is also encoded by other DNA sequences in this sample. The genes are TRBV10-3 and TRBJ1-1, with D uncertain. The germline V gene encodes CDR1 ENHRY and CDR2 SYGVKD. This CDR3 contains 12 residues. V lost 6 bases, J lost 4 bases, and 9 bases lay in between. The CDR3 sequence is CAIREVGTEAFF. The CDR3 coding sequence is TGTGCCATCAGGGAAGTCGGCACTGAAGCTTTCTTT.

There are many counts of this clone. This chain connects TRBV10-3 to TRBJ2-2; D perhaps matches TRBD1 (6 bases). This CDR3 contains 13 residues. With 7 bases removed from V and 6 bases from J, the gap between germline ends came to 12 bases. Per the germline V gene, CDR1 is ENHRY and CDR2 is SYGVKD. CDR3 nucleotide sequence: TGTGCCATCAACCAACAGGGCCCCGGGGAGCTGTTTTTT. Its protein is CAINQQGPGELFF.

This clone was observed many times. This chain links TRBV20-1 with TRBJ2-5, with TRBD1 matching over 9 bases. The length of the CDR3 is 16 residues. In germline, CDR1 is DFQATT, CDR2 SNEGSKA (reference sequence). The J segment lost 4 bases and the V segment lost 0 bases, leaving 9 bases of the junction unmatched. The CDR3 is CSARDEAGQGRETQYF. The CDR3 nucleotides are TGCAGTGCTAGAGATGAAGCGGGACAGGGTCGAGAGACCCAGTACTTC.

This clone was observed once. The rearrangement joins TRBV3-1 to TRBJ1-5, with D unresolved. Germline CDR1 LGHDT, CDR2 YNNKEL (reference sequence). The CDR3 is made up of 14 amino acids. V shed 6 bases and J shed 4 bases, with 13 bases lying between them. The CDR3 loop reads CASSELGSNQPQHF. As DNA, the CDR3 is TGTGCCAGCAGTGAGCTCGGGAGTAATCAGCCCCAGCATTTT.

This clone has at least ten counts. This rearrangement joins TRBV25-1 to TRBJ1-1; 8 bases agree with TRBD1. The CDR3 runs to 13 residues. The germline V gene encodes CDR1 MGHDK and CDR2 SYGVNS. V was clipped by 6 bases and J by 7 bases; unmatched bases: 7. This CDR3 is CASRAGGASEAFF. The CDR3 region has the DNA TGTGCCAGCAGAGCAGGGGGCGCGAGTGAAGCTTTCTTT.

This clone was found many times. One base away lies a much larger clone, so this may be a sequencing read error. The chain combines TRBV12-3 or TRBV12-4 with TRBJ2-3, with 7 bases aligning to TRBD2. CDR3 size: 15 residues. DNA for the CDR3: TGTGTCAGCAGTTTAAGGGAGGGCCGCCCAGATACGCAGTATTTT. Protein: CVSSLREGRPDTQYF.

This sequence joins TRBV20-1 and TRBJ2-7, with TRBD2 as a possible D gene (6 bases). The germline V and J ends were trimmed by 5 bases and 3 bases, with 14 bases remaining between them. The CDR3 consists of 13 residues. Germline V CDR1 and CDR2: DFQATT, SNEGSKA (reference sequence). In DNA form, the CDR3 reads TGCAGTGCTCAATCGGGAGTGGGCTACGAGCAGTACTTC. Translating gives CSAQSGVGYEQYF.

This clone was observed at least ten times. The CDR3 is CAWSPSGGEAFF. DNA for the CDR3: TGTGCCTGGAGTCCCTCAGGAGGTGAAGCTTTCTTT. The chain has TRBV30 and TRBJ1-1; D gene uncertain. V was clipped by 2 bases and J by 7 bases, with 11 bases between them. Germline CDR1 GTSNPN, CDR2 SVGIG (reference sequence). The CDR3 extends over 12 amino acids.

Notes on this clone: Compared with germline, one end of the junction differs, possibly owing to a read error. In DNA form, the CDR3 reads TGTGCCAGCAGACCCTCGACAGGGAACTCTGAAGCTTTCTTT. This gives the protein CASRPSTGNSEAFF. The chain has TRBV4-2 and TRBJ1-1; 7 nucleotides match TRBD1. Germline assignment: CDR1 LGHNA and CDR2 YNFKEQ. The CDR3 is 14 residues long.